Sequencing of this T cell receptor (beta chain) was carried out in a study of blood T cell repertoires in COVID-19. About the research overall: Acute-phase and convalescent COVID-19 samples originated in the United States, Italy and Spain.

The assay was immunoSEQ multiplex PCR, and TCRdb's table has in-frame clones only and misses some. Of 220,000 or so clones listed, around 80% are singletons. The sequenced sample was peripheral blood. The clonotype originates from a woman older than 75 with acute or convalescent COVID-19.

The CDR3 nucleotides read TGCGCCAGCAGCTTGAAGGTGTCAGGGGGTGGCTACACCTTC. Protein: CASSLKVSGGGYTF. The chain recombines TRBV5-1 with TRBJ1-2; 7 nucleotides align to TRBD1. Germline V lookup: CDR1 SGHRS, CDR2 YFSETQ. The V and J ends lost 1 base and 7 bases, in that order; junction bases with no gene match: 7. The CDR3 is 14 residues long.